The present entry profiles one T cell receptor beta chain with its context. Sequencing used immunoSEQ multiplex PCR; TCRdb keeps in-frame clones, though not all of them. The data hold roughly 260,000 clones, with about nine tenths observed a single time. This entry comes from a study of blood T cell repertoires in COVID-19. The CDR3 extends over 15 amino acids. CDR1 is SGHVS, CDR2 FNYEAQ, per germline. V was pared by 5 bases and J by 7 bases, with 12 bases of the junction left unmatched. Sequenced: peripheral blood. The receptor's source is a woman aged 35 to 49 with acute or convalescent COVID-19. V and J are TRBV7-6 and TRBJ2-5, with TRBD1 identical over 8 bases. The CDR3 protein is CASSRETGARVTQYF. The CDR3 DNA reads TGTGCCAGCAGCCGGGAGACAGGGGCAAGAGTGACCCAGTACTTC.